This TCR beta chain was recorded in a study of CD8+CD57+ T cells in acquired aplastic anemia. Study-wide context: Sorted cells (CD4+ and CD8+) yielded DNA amounts that averaged around 3.1 ug. In CD4+ cells, healthy donors produced an average of roughly 11 million reads.

Genomic DNA provided the template from which TCR beta VDJ and CDR3 profiles were obtained. MiXCR, applied by TCRdb to the reads, yields one record per CDR3 protein. The table includes about 220,000 distinct CDR3 sequences, roughly 35% detected once. Overall study results and limits: Controls and patients did not differ significantly in CD8+ Simpson's diversity. Patients and controls had in common fewer than 30 CD8+ CDR3 sequences.

This clonotype came up many times. Its antigen is not identified. V dropped 3 bases and J dropped 0; count of bases not matched to a gene: 4. This CDR3 contains 16 residues. CDR1 and CDR2 (germline): KGHDR, SFDVKD. V gene TRBV24-1 combines with J gene TRBJ2-1; 7 positions match TRBD1. The sequence was collected from a human donor in good health, serving as a control. What was sequenced was sorted CD4+, CD8+, or CD8+CD57+ T cells (not recorded which) from PBMCs. The CDR3 here is CATSDTGASSYNEQFF. DNA of the CDR3: TGTGCCACCAGTGATACAGGGGCTAGCTCCTACAATGAGCAGTTCTTC.